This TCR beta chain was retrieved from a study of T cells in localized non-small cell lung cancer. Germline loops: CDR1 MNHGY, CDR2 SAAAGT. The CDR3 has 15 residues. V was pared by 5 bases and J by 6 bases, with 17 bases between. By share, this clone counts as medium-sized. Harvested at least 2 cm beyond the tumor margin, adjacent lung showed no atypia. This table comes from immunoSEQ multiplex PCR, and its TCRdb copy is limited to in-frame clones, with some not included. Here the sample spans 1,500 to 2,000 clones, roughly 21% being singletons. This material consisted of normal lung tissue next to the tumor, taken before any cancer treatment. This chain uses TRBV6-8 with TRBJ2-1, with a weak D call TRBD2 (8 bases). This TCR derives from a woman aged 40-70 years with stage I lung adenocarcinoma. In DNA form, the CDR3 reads TGTGCCAGCAGTCCAGGGGGACTAGAGGCCAATGAGCAGTTCTTC. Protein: CASSPGGLEANEQFF.